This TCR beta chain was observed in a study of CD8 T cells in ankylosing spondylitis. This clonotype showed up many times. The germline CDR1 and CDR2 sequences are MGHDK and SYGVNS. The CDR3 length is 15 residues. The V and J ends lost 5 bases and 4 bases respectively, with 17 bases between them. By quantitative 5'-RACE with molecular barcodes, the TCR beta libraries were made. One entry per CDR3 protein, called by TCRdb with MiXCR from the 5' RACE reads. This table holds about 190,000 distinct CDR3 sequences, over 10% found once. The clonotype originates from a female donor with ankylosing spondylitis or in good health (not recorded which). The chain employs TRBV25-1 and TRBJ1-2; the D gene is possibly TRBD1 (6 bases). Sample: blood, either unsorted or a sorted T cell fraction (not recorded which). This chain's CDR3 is CASSSWDKPSYGYTF. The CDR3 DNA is TGTGCCAGCAGTTCATGGGACAAGCCTTCCTATGGCTACACCTTC.